This TCR beta chain is from a study of T cell responses to AZD1222 COVID-19 vaccine. The study, taken as a whole, reports: Spike was spanned by vaccine-associated CD4 TCRs, with dominance at 160-218 and 743-854. Just a handful of AZD1222 recipients were seropositive at baseline. Donors skewed white British and female; clonal diversity was possibly underestimated.

Libraries were prepared by immunoSEQ multiplex PCR; TCRdb keeps only in-frame clonotypes and omits some of them. The sample has about 150,000 clones; 90% are singletons. Concerning this clone: Antigen: not known.

CDR3 size: 14 residues. Germline CDR1 SGHVS, CDR2 FNYEAQ. Germline trimming cut 5 bases from V and 8 bases from J; bases unmatched to any gene: 10. Pooling of second doses given at about 4 or about 12 weeks was done. This clonotype originated in an adult who received the AZD1222 COVID-19 vaccine. This material consisted of peripheral blood, taken 28 days after the second AZD1222 dose. The genes are TRBV7-6 and TRBJ1-2, with 8 positions matching TRBD1. This CDR3 reads CASSPDRGWEGYTF. Here the CDR3 DNA reads TGTGCCAGCAGCCCTGACAGGGGTTGGGAGGGCTACACCTTC.